This T cell receptor (beta chain) was documented in a study of CD8 T cells in Susac syndrome. It was with random hexamers that roughly 0.5 to 1 ug RNA was reverse transcribed. With immunoSEQ multiplex PCR, TCR beta CDR3 was amplified across 54 Vbeta and 13 Jbeta. Each CDR3 protein gets one entry after TCRdb re-called the immunoSEQ multiplex PCR reads with MiXCR. Of approximately 200,000 distinct CDR3 sequences in the sample, 90% to 96% were seen once. The multiple sclerosis control group comprised treatment-naive patients with stable or active relapsing-remitting disease. Negative isolation was used for CD8+ and CD4+ T cells and FACS enrichment for TEMRA cells. The germline V gene has CDR1 LGHDT and CDR2 YNNKEL (reference sequence). The V gene lost 4 bases and the J gene lost 3 bases, with 12 bases spanning the gap. The CDR3 runs to 14 residues.

The sample comprised CD4+ T cells from PBMCs. The clonotype comes from a human donor with multiple sclerosis. The chain recombines TRBV3-1 with TRBJ1-1; D unresolved. The CDR3 region is CASSPTTRDTEAFF. In DNA form, the CDR3 reads TGTGCCAGCAGCCCGACAACTAGGGACACTGAAGCTTTCTTT.